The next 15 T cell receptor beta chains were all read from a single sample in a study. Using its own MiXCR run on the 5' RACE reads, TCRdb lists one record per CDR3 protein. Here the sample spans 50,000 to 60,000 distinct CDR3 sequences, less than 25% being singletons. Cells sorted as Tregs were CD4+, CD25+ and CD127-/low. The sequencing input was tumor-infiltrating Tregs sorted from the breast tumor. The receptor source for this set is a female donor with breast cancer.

This CDR3 is CASSDGTGITKAFF. In DNA, the CDR3 is TGTGCCAGCAGCGACGGAACAGGGATTACTAAAGCTTTCTTT. The chain recombines TRBV9 with TRBJ1-1, with D possibly TRBD1 on 6 matching bases. CDR3 size: 14 residues. V gave up 3 bases and J gave up 9 bases, with 18 bases separating them. CDR1 and CDR2 from the germline V gene are SGDLS and YYNGEE.

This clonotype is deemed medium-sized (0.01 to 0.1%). CDR3 sequence reads: CASSLSRSTQYF. CDR3 DNA sequence: TGTGCCAGCAGCTTATCCAGGTCGACCCAGTACTTC. J is TRBJ2-5 and V is TRBV7-2; the D is unclear. The CDR3 runs 12 residues. CDR1 is SGHTA, CDR2 FQGNSA, per germline. The V end lost 2 bases, the J end lost 7 bases, and 8 bases lay between the germline ends.

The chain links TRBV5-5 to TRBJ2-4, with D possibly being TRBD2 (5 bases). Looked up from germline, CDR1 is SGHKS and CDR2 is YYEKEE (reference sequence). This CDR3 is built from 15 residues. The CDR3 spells CASGVAAGDKNIQYF. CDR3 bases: TGTGCGTCAGGAGTTGCGGCCGGGGACAAAAACATTCAGTACTTC.

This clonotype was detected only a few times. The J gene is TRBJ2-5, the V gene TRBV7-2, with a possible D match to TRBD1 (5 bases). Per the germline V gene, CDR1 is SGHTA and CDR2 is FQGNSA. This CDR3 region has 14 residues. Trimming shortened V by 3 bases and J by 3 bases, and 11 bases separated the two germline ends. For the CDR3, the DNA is TGTGCCAGCAGCTTGTTCGGCAGGGAAGAGACCCAGTACTTC. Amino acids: CASSLFGREETQYF.

CDR3 sequence (DNA): TGTGCCAGCAGCATACCGACAGGGATGAACACTGAAGCTTTCTTT. As protein: CASSIPTGMNTEAFF. The chain carries TRBV7-2 and TRBJ1-1; 7 bases align to TRBD1. Germline V gene data show CDR1 as SGHTA and CDR2 as FQGNSA. This CDR3 has 15 residues. The ends lost 5 bases at V and 0 bases at J; junction bases unmatched: 6.

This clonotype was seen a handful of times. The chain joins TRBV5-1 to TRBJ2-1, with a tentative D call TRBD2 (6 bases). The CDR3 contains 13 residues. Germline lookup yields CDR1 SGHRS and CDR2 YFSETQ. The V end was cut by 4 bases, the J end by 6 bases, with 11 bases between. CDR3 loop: CASSIRRGNEQFF. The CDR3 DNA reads TGCGCCAGCAGCATTCGGCGGGGCAATGAGCAGTTCTTC.

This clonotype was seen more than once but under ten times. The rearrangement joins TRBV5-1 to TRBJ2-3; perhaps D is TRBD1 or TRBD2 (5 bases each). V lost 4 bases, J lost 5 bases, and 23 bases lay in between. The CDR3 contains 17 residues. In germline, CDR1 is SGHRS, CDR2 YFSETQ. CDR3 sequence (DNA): TGCGCCAGCAGCGACCGGGACCGGAGATTCGAGCGAGATACGCAGTATTTT. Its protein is CASSDRDRRFERDTQYF. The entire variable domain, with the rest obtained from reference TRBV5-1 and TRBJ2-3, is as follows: KAGVTQTPRYLIKTRGQQVTLSCSPISGHRSVSWYQQTPGQGLQFLFEYFSETQRNKGNFPGRFSGRQFSNSRSEMNVSTLELGDSALYLCASSDRDRRFERDTQYFGPGTRLTVL.

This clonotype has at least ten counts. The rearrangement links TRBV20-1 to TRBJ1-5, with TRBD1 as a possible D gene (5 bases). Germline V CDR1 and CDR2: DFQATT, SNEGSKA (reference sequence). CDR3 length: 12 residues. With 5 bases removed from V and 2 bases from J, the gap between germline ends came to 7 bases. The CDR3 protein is CSAQGGNQPQHF. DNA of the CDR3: TGCAGTGCTCAAGGGGGCAATCAGCCCCAGCATTTT.

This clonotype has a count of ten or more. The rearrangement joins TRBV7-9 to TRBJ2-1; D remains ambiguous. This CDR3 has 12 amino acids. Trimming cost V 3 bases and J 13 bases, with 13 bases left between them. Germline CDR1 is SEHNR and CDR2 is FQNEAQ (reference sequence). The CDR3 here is CASSFQAAAQFF. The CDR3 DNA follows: TGTGCCAGCAGCTTTCAGGCGGCGGCACAGTTCTTC.

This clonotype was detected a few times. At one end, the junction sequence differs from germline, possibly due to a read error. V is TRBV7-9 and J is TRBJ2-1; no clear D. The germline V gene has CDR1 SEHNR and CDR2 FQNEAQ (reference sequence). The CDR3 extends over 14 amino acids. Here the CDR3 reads CAGSLALGYNEQFF. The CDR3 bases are TGTGCCGGCAGCTTAGCTCTGGGATACAATGAGCAGTTCTTC.

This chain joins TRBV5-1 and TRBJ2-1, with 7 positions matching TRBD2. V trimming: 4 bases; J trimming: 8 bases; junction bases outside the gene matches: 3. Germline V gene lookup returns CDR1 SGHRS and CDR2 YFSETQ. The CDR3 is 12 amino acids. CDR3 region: CASSPAGDEQFF. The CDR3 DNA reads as TGCGCCAGCAGCCCGGCGGGAGATGAGCAGTTCTTC. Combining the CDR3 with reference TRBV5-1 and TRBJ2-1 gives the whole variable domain KAGVTQTPRYLIKTRGQQVTLSCSPISGHRSVSWYQQTPGQGLQFLFEYFSETQRNKGNFPGRFSGRQFSNSRSEMNVSTLELGDSALYLCASSPAGDEQFFGPGTRLTVL.

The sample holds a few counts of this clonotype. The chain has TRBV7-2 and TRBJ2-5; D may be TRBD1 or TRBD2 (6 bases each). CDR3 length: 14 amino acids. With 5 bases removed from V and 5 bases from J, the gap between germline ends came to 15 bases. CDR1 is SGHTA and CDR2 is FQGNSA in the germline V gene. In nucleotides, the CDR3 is TGTGCCAGCAGCCAAGGGGGGCCGGGGGAGACCCAGTACTTC. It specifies CASSQGGPGETQYF.

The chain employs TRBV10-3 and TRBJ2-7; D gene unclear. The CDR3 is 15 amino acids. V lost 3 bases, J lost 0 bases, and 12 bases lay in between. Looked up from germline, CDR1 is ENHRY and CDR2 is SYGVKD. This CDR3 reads CAISDTRLSSYEQYF. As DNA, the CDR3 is TGTGCCATCAGTGATACACGACTTAGCTCCTACGAGCAGTACTTC.

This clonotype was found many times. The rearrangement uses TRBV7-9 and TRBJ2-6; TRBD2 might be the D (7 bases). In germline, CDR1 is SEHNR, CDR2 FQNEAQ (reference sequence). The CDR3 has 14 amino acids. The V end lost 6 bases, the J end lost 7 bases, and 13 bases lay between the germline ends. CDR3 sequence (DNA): TGTGCCAGCAGTTCACGGGGGGCAGCCAACGTCCTGACTTTC. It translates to CASSSRGAANVLTF.

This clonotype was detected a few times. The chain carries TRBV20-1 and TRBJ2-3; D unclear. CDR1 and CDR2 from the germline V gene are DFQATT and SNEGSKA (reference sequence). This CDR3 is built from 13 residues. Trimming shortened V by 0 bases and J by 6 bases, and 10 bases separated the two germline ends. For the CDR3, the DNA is TGCAGTGCTAGAGATCAAGCCTCGGATACGCAGTATTTT. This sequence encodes CSARDQASDTQYF.